The rows below give T cell receptor beta chains drawn from one sample of a study of T cells in Graves' hyperthyroidism and ophthalmopathy. TCRdb reanalysed the multiplex PCR reads using MiXCR and keeps one entry per CDR3 protein. Of about 370,000 distinct CDR3 sequences listed, roughly 15% are singletons. Sequences were obtained from blood. These receptors all come from a woman aged 55-75 years with Graves' ophthalmopathy. Both conserved end residues are part of each CDR3.

V: TRBV7-2
length: 16
CDR3: CASSPVAGLTYNEQFF

V: TRBV20-1
length: 12
CDR3: CSAYDRNYEQYF

V: TRBV5-1
length: 16
CDR3: CASSSTSGVNTGELFF

V: TRBV14
length: 16
CDR3: CASSQDWSSSYNEQFF

V: TRBV20-1
length: 14
CDR3: CSATHTTRNTEAFF

V: TRBV20-1
length: 16
CDR3: CSARDLNGRAWDEQFF

V: TRBV2
length: 15
CDR3: CASSEFSGRRDTQYF

V: TRBV7-8
length: 14
CDR3: CASSLQGGNTEAFF

V: TRBV2
length: 13
CDR3: CASTGTSYNEQFF

V: TRBV29-1
length: 16
CDR3: CSVEVGRLAAYNEQFF

V: TRBV19
length: 13
CDR3: CASSKTVRQPQHF

V: TRBV2
length: 12
CDR3: CASSDPTDTQYF

V: TRBV18
length: 16
CDR3: CASSPSSGRAVSEQFF

V: TRBV6-1
length: 14
CDR3: CASSRGPSTDTQYF

V: TRBV20-1
length: 13
CDR3: CSAPPSGSYEQYF

V: TRBV20-1
length: 13
CDR3: CSLAGVAYNEQFF

V: TRBV12-3/TRBV12-4
length: 14
CDR3: CASSFMEFNNEQFF

V: TRBV6-5
length: 11
CDR3: CASSYLGKQFF

V: TRBV30
length: 12
CDR3: CAWSVGAGELFF

V: TRBV19
length: 16
CDR3: CASSITPDRARSPLHF

V: TRBV28
length: 14
CDR3: CASSAGARINEQYF

V: TRBV12-3/TRBV12-4
length: 14
CDR3: CASSYDRGGDEQFF

V: TRBV28
length: 14
CDR3: CASSLTGAGNIQYF

V: TRBV3-1
length: 14
CDR3: CASSQGYQSRPQHF

V: TRBV28
length: 13
CDR3: CASSSSLVDTQYF

V: TRBV2
length: 14
CDR3: CASRGSSYNSPLHF

V: TRBV5-1
length: 14
CDR3: CASSLAGAAIEQYF

V: TRBV5-1
length: 15
CDR3: CASSSPVAGANVLTF

V: TRBV18
length: 12
CDR3: CASSPVGETQYF

V: TRBV5-1
length: 15
CDR3: CASSSRLAVKGEQYF

V: TRBV7-9
length: 17
CDR3: CASSFRGAGTENEKLFF

V: TRBV5-8
length: 16
CDR3: CASSSKRQGSTDTQYF

V: TRBV11-2
length: 13
CDR3: CASSLERGGRGFF

V: TRBV2
length: 15
CDR3: CASSVWPLRAHEQYF

V: TRBV7-2
length: 15
CDR3: CASSLGVQGYQPQHF

V: TRBV12-3/TRBV12-4
length: 13
CDR3: CASSPSEGNEQFF

V: TRBV27
length: 15
CDR3: CASSPDYLHTGELFF

V: TRBV30
length: 12
CDR3: CAWSPDTDTQYF

V: TRBV12-3/TRBV12-4
length: 15
CDR3: CASSLGGSFDQPQHF

V: TRBV11-3
length: 14
CDR3: CASSSGQVYNEQFF

V: TRBV27
length: 15
CDR3: CASSPSTGEGDTQYF

V: TRBV4-2
length: 13
CDR3: CASGDRGSQPQHF

V: TRBV28
length: 14
CDR3: CASSLLQGVDTQYF

V: TRBV11-2
length: 16
CDR3: CANSLLASANTGELFF

V: TRBV3-1
length: 12
CDR3: CASSHAGYEQFF

V: TRBV27
length: 16
CDR3: CASSSPRGRREDEQFF

V: TRBV7-2
length: 14
CDR3: CASSFRQSSYEQYF

V: TRBV27
length: 12
CDR3: CASRGPAAEQYF

V: TRBV18
length: 15
CDR3: CASSPGTGGEDTQYF

V: TRBV27
length: 15
CDR3: CASSFWTGGSYEQYF

V: TRBV10-2
length: 16
CDR3: CASSAPGLAGGGEQYF

V: TRBV7-2
length: 15
CDR3: CASTRSGRNSDTQYF

V: TRBV5-1
length: 16
CDR3: CASSLWLTGEGGELFF

V: TRBV27
length: 13
CDR3: CASSLGPIYEQYF

V: TRBV12-3/TRBV12-4
length: 16
CDR3: CASSFLGSGNYNEQFF

V: TRBV7-8
length: 16
CDR3: CASSLGTSGSMETQYF

V: TRBV2
length: 12
CDR3: CASLRRGYEQYF

V: TRBV28
length: 13
CDR3: CASNGREGYEQYF

V: TRBV12-3/TRBV12-4
length: 12
CDR3: CASTRNPGELFF